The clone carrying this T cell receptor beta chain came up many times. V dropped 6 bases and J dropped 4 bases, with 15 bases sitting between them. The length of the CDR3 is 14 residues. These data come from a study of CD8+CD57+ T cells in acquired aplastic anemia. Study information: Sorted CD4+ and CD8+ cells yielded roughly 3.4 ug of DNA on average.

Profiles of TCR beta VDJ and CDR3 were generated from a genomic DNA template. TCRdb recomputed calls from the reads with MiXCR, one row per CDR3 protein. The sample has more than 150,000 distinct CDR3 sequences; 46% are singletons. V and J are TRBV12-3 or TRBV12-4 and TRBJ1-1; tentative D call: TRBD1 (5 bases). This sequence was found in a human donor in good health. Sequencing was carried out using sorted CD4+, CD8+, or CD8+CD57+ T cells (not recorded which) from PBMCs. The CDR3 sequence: CASSLNDRGTEAFF. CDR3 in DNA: TGTGCCAGCAGCCTCAACGACAGAGGCACTGAAGCTTTCTTT.